The rows below give T cell receptor beta chains drawn from one sample of a study of T cell responses to AZD1222 COVID-19 vaccine. Here immunoSEQ multiplex PCR was the method, and the copy in TCRdb shows in-frame clones only, minus some. The data hold roughly 120,000 clones, with around 90% observed a single time. The sequencing here drew on peripheral blood, taken on day 0 of AZD1222 vaccination. The receptors stem from an adult in good health. Each CDR3 is given with its conserved first and last residue. The D gene is left open where the match is weak. The size field is filled for only some rows; it gives once, few, many or a size class.

len	v_gene	d_gene	j_gene	abundance	CDR3nt	CDR3aa
18	TRBV7-9	TRBD1	TRBJ2-1	.	TGTGCCAGCAGCATGGACAGGGGGCGCGGGCCGACCCACAATGAGCAGTTCTTC	CASSMDRGRGPTHNEQFF
16	TRBV10-3	TRBD2	TRBJ2-5	.	TGTGCCATCAGTGACGGGCGGGGGGGCCGTTTAGAGACCCAGTACTTC	CAISDGRGGRLETQYF
12	TRBV29-1	TRBD1	TRBJ1-4	once	TGCAGCGTTGGACAGGGGAATGAAAAACTGTTTTTT	CSVGQGNEKLFF
17	TRBV10-3	TRBD1	TRBJ1-2	.	TGTGCCATCAGTGAGTCGGGACAGGGGGCAAATAACTATGGCTACACCTTC	CAISESGQGANNYGYTF
17	TRBV19	.	TRBJ1-2	.	TGTGCCAGTAGTATGCTCCCACAGGGACGAGCTAACTATGGCTACACCTTC	CASSMLPQGRANYGYTF
13	TRBV4-1	.	TRBJ2-5	.	TGCGCCAGCAGCCAAGGCTTCCAAGAGACCCAGTACTTC	CASSQGFQETQYF
15	TRBV13	.	TRBJ1-3	few	TGTGCCAGCAGCTTAGTCACAGCGGTTCGAAACACCATATATTTT	CASSLVTAVRNTIYF
15	TRBV19	.	TRBJ2-3	once	TGTGCCAGTAGTATAGAGCGCCTTGCCGGAGATACGCAGTATTTT	CASSIERLAGDTQYF
14	TRBV6-5	.	TRBJ1-6	.	TGTGCCAGCAGCCGCCGGACAGTTAATTCACCCCTCCACTTT	CASSRRTVNSPLHF
11	TRBV11-2	.	TRBJ2-7	.	TGTGCCAGCAGCCTCAACTACGAGCAGTACTTC	CASSLNYEQYF
15	TRBV6-5	TRBD1	TRBJ1-4	.	TGTGCCAGCAGTCAATTGGGGACAGGGAGGGAAAAACTGTTTTTT	CASSQLGTGREKLFF
12	TRBV29-1	.	TRBJ2-3	once	TGCAGCGTTGAAGTATTCGGGAATACGCAGTATTTT	CSVEVFGNTQYF
15	TRBV28	.	TRBJ1-5	.	TGTGCCAGCAGTCGCAGGGGCGGTGGCAATCAGCCCCAGCATTTT	CASSRRGGGNQPQHF
15	TRBV4-3	.	TRBJ1-1	.	TGCGCCAGCAGCCAGGAGATACAGTCTGGAACTGAAGCTTTCTTT	CASSQEIQSGTEAFF
17	TRBV7-9	.	TRBJ2-3	.	TGTGCCAGCAGCCATCGAGGGGGGGACCGGGACACATATACGCAGTATTTT	CASSHRGGDRDTYTQYF
16	TRBV7-8	TRBD2	TRBJ2-7	.	TGTGCCAGCAGCCCCGGACTAGCGGGGGACCCCTACGAGCAGTACTTC	CASSPGLAGDPYEQYF
18	TRBV9	.	TRBJ2-1	.	TGTGCCAGCAGCGTAGGGGGGTTACCACCGCCCTTTTACAATGAGCAGTTCTTC	CASSVGGLPPPFYNEQFF
16	TRBV7-2	TRBD2	TRBJ2-5	.	TGTGCCAGCAGCCTGACCGTGACTAGCGGCCAAGAGACCCAGTACTTC	CASSLTVTSGQETQYF
14	TRBV27	.	TRBJ2-2	.	TGTGCCAGCAGTTTAGGGCTGAACACCGGGGAGCTGTTTTTT	CASSLGLNTGELFF
14	TRBV3-1/TRBV3-2	.	TRBJ1-2	.	TGTGCCAGCAGCCAAGAGGCCAGGAACTATGGCTACACCTTC	CASSQEARNYGYTF
11	TRBV7-2	.	TRBJ2-5	.	TGTGCCAGCAGCACTCACGAGACCCAGTACTTC	CASSTHETQYF
15	TRBV6-5	.	TRBJ2-5	.	TGTGCCAGCAGCTCCCGGGAGTTCGGGTTAGAGACCCAGTACTTC	CASSSREFGLETQYF
13	TRBV29-1	TRBD1	TRBJ1-2	.	TGCAGCGGGGAGACAGGGCAGGGATCTGGCTACACCTTC	CSGETGQGSGYTF
15	TRBV15	TRBD1	TRBJ2-1	.	TGTGCCACCAGCGCCCAGGACAGGGTTTTCAATGAGCAGTTCTTC	CATSAQDRVFNEQFF
12	TRBV6-5	.	TRBJ1-2	.	TGTGCCAGCACCGCGTTGAGTAAGGGCTACACCTTC	CASTALSKGYTF
17	TRBV9	TRBD2	TRBJ2-1	.	TGTGCCAGCAGCGTATTCGGAAGCGGGAGTTCCTACAATGAGCAGTTCTTC	CASSVFGSGSSYNEQFF
14	TRBV27	.	TRBJ1-5	.	TGTGCCAGCAGGGGTTTCTTTAGCAATCAGCCCCAGCATTTT	CASRGFFSNQPQHF
15	TRBV5-1	.	TRBJ1-5	.	TGCGCCAGCAGCTTGGCGGGTGGGGGTAATCAGCCCCAGCATTTT	CASSLAGGGNQPQHF
15	TRBV10-3	.	TRBJ1-6	.	TGTGCCATCAGTGGAGACACACGAAATAATTCACCCCTCCACTTT	CAISGDTRNNSPLHF
15	TRBV28	TRBD2	TRBJ2-1	.	TGTGCCAGCAGTTTAGGGACTAGCGACTACAATGAGCAGTTCTTC	CASSLGTSDYNEQFF
15	TRBV24-1	TRBD1	TRBJ2-2	.	TGTGCCACCAGTGATTTCCGGACAGGCACCGGGGAGCTGTTTTTT	CATSDFRTGTGELFF
11	TRBV2	.	TRBJ1-1	.	TGTGCCAGCACCAAAGGGAGAGAGGCTTTCTTT	CASTKGREAFF
14	TRBV10-3	.	TRBJ1-3	.	TGTGCCATCAGCCCGGACCCCCTTGGAAACACCATATATTTT	CAISPDPLGNTIYF
15	TRBV25-1	.	TRBJ1-3	.	TGTGCCAGCAGTCTCGCAGGGCTCTCTGGAAACACCATATATTTT	CASSLAGLSGNTIYF
15	TRBV6-4	.	TRBJ1-2	.	TGTGCCAGCAGTGAGAACTCAGGGTACGGCTATGGCTACACCTTC	CASSENSGYGYGYTF
14	TRBV19	TRBD1	TRBJ1-4	few	TGTGCCAGTAGTATGAGACAGGGGGATGAAAAACTGTTTTTT	CASSMRQGDEKLFF
18	TRBV15	TRBD1	TRBJ1-4	.	TGTGCCACCAGCAGAGATTTGACATCCGGGACAGCCTTTGAAAAACTGTTTTTT	CATSRDLTSGTAFEKLFF
19	TRBV7-8	TRBD2	TRBJ2-7	.	TGTGCCAGCAGCTTAGGAAGTGGGGGACTAGCGAGAAGCTCCTACGAGCAGTACTTC	CASSLGSGGLARSSYEQYF
9	TRBV5-1	.	TRBJ2-3	.	TGCGCCAGCAGCCCCCCGCAGTATTTT	CASSPPQYF
14	TRBV6-5	.	TRBJ2-2	.	TGTGCCAGCAGTTACACCGGGAACCCCCGGGAGCTGTTTTTT	CASSYTGNPRELFF
14	TRBV5-1	.	TRBJ1-4	.	TGCGCCAGCAGCTTACAGGGAGGGGATGAAAAACTGTTTTTT	CASSLQGGDEKLFF
14	TRBV4-3	.	TRBJ1-5	.	TGCGCCAGCAGCCTGGGGGGGGCGGGTCAGCCCCAGCATTTT	CASSLGGAGQPQHF
12	TRBV29-1	.	TRBJ2-7	.	TGCAGCGTTGTAGGCAGGGCGTACGAGCAGTACTTC	CSVVGRAYEQYF
12	TRBV6-5	TRBD1	TRBJ1-2	.	TGTGCCAGCACTAGGACAGGGGATGGCTACACCTTC	CASTRTGDGYTF
16	TRBV24-1	.	TRBJ2-3	.	TGTGCCACCAGTGATTCCCGCAGGGGGGCCACAGATACGCAGTATTTT	CATSDSRRGATDTQYF
18	TRBV12-5	TRBD1	TRBJ1-2	.	TGTGCTAGTGGTCTCCCCCGGGACAGGGGAAGGGCTAACTATGGCTACACCTTC	CASGLPRDRGRANYGYTF